The rows below give T cell receptor beta chains drawn from one sample of a study of T cell changes during pregnancy in multiple sclerosis. This table comes from immunoSEQ multiplex PCR, and its TCRdb copy is limited to in-frame clones, with some not included. The sample records 38,000 or so clones, approximately 94% being singletons. Sequenced material: CD4+ T cells from peripheral blood mononuclear cells, taken in the second trimester of pregnancy. All receptors derive from a female donor with multiple sclerosis, enrolled in a pregnancy study. Each CDR3 is given with its conserved first and last residue. A D gene is named only where the DNA matches it firmly. Some rows mark clone size as missing; the rest say once, few, many or name a class of expanded clone.

clone size | J gene | V gene | D gene | CDR3 DNA | CDR3 protein
. | TRBJ2-2 | TRBV28 | TRBD2 | TGTGCCAGCAGTTTATTGACTAGCGGGAGTCAGCACACCGGGGAGCTGTTTTTT | CASSLLTSGSQHTGELFF
. | TRBJ1-4 | TRBV18 | . | TGTGCCAGCTCACCCATAGAGTCCAATGAAAAACTGTTTTTT | CASSPIESNEKLFF
. | TRBJ2-1 | TRBV6-5 | . | TGTGCCAGCAGTTACTCGAGTGGGGCGAGGTACAATGAGCAGTTCTTC | CASSYSSGARYNEQFF
. | TRBJ2-5 | TRBV5-1 | . | TGCGCCAGCAGCTTCCAGACCTCGGAGGGAGAGACCCAGTACTTC | CASSFQTSEGETQYF
once | TRBJ1-5 | TRBV19 | . | TGTGCCAGTAGTATGACGCAGGGCGTTGGGGTATGGAATCAGCCCCAGCATTTT | CASSMTQGVGVWNQPQHF
. | TRBJ2-2 | TRBV28 | . | TGTGCCAGCAGTTTAGGGAGGTTGGCCGGGGAGCTGTTTTTT | CASSLGRLAGELFF
. | TRBJ2-7 | TRBV15 | . | TGTGGCGGGACCGCCTCCTACGAGCAGTACTTC | CGGTASYEQYF
. | TRBJ1-1 | TRBV5-4 | TRBD1 | TGTGCCAGCAGCTTGGACCTTCACAGGGGGAACACTGAAGCTTTCTTT | CASSLDLHRGNTEAFF
. | TRBJ2-7 | TRBV2 | TRBD2 | TGTGCCAGCAGTGTGGGGGGTAAAAGACTAGCGGGAGTAGAGCAGTACTTC | CASSVGGKRLAGVEQYF
. | TRBJ2-7 | TRBV18 | TRBD2 | TGTGCCAGCTCACCACCGACTAGCGGGAGACTACGGGGGAACGAGCAGTACTTC | CASSPPTSGRLRGNEQYF
. | TRBJ1-5 | TRBV29-1 | . | TGCAGCGTTCTACTCCAGGCTGGGAGCAATCAGCCCCAGCATTTT | CSVLLQAGSNQPQHF
. | TRBJ2-7 | TRBV28 | . | TGTGCCAGCAGTTTTTCACCTGACACAAATGGCTACGAGCAGTACTTC | CASSFSPDTNGYEQYF
. | TRBJ1-6 | TRBV6-5 | TRBD1 | TGTGCCAGCAGTTACGACAGGGGGCGTTCACCCCTCCACTTT | CASSYDRGRSPLHF
. | TRBJ1-2 | TRBV6-6 | TRBD1 | TGTGCCAGCAGTCCGGGACAGTCCATATATGGCTACACCTTC | CASSPGQSIYGYTF
. | TRBJ1-2 | TRBV6-1 | TRBD1 | TGTGCCAGCACTCTAACACAGGGGATTGATGGCTACACCTTC | CASTLTQGIDGYTF
. | TRBJ2-7 | TRBV11-3 | . | TGTGCCAGCAGCTCGTCAACAGGGCCCTACGAGCAGTACTTC | CASSSSTGPYEQYF
. | TRBJ1-3 | TRBV4-3 | . | TGCGCCAGCAGCCAAGAGAGTCGGGGCGGGATCTCTGGAAACACCATATATTTT | CASSQESRGGISGNTIYF
. | TRBJ2-3 | TRBV28 | . | TGTGCCAGCCGGGGAGGGGGGGCAGGCGCAGATACGCAGTATTTT | CASRGGGAGADTQYF
once | TRBJ2-2 | TRBV7-2 | . | TGTGCCAGCAGCTTAATAGTCAACACCGGGGAGCTGTTTTTT | CASSLIVNTGELFF
. | TRBJ2-1 | TRBV2 | . | TGTGCCGGAGCTGGATCCTCGAGCTCCTACAATGAGCAGTTCTTC | CAGAGSSSSYNEQFF
. | TRBJ1-5 | TRBV6-1 | TRBD1 | TGTGCCAGCAGTGAAAGGGGGCGACCCCAGCATTTT | CASSERGRPQHF
. | TRBJ2-5 | TRBV5-1 | TRBD2 | TGCGCCAGCAGCTTGGAGGGACTAGTTCGCGAGACCCAGTACTTC | CASSLEGLVRETQYF
. | TRBJ2-3 | TRBV30 | TRBD2 | TGTGCCTGCGGAAGGTCGGGAGGGCCTATGGATACGCAGTATTTT | CACGRSGGPMDTQYF
. | TRBJ1-2 | TRBV29-1 | . | TGCAGCGCCGACTTCTATGGCTACACCTTC | CSADFYGYTF
. | TRBJ2-1 | TRBV4-2 | TRBD2 | TGTGCCAGCAGCCCACTAGCGGGGGGGAGCTCCTACAATGAGCAGTTCTTC | CASSPLAGGSSYNEQFF
. | TRBJ1-4 | TRBV30 | TRBD1 | TGTGCCTGGAGAGGACGTCCGGGACAGCTCAATGAAAAACTGTTTTTT | CAWRGRPGQLNEKLFF